In this sample, the clone carrying this TCR beta chain turned up once. The V gene lost 2 bases and the J gene lost 11 bases, with 18 bases spanning the gap. The CDR3 has 14 residues. Germline V gene sequence: CDR1 SGHRS, CDR2 YFSETQ. The sorted Tregs were CD4+CD25+CD127-/low cells. TCRdb reprocessed the 5' RACE reads with MiXCR, giving one entry per CDR3 protein. The sample carries some 32,000 distinct CDR3 sequences, about a quarter recorded once. The clonotype was recovered from a female donor with breast cancer. Input material: tumor-infiltrating Tregs sorted from the breast tumor. The chain recombines TRBV5-1 with TRBJ2-3; possibly TRBD2 for D (6 bases). DNA for the CDR3: TGCGCCAGCAGCTTTAAAACGGGAGCGTCTGAGCAGTATTTT. Its protein is CASSFKTGASEQYF.